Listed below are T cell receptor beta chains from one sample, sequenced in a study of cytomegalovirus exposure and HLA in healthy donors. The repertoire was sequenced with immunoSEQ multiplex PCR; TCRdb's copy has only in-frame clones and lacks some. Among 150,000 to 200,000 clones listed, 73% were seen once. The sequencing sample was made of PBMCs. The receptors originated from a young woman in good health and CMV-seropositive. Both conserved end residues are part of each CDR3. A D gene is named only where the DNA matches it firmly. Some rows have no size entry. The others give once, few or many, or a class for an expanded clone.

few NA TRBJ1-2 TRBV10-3 CAIRNRDGYGYTF TGTGCCATCAGAAACAGGGATGGCTATGGCTACACCTTC
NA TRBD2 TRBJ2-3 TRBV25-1 CASKDHAGGTQYF TGTGCCAGCAAGGACCATGCCGGGGGGACGCAGTATTTT
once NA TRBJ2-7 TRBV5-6 CASSFSGTPYEQYF TGTGCCAGCAGCTTTTCCGGGACTCCCTACGAGCAGTACTTC
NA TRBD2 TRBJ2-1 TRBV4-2 CASSHPTVGTSGDNEQFF TGTGCCAGCAGCCACCCAACCGTGGGGACTAGCGGTGACAATGAGCAGTTCTTC
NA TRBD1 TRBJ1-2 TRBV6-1 CASSPGQDSYGYTF TGTGCCAGCAGCCCCGGACAGGACAGCTATGGCTACACCTTC
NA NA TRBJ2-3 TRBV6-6 CASSYSEGIRDTQYF TGTGCCAGCAGTTACTCGGAGGGGATTAGAGATACGCAGTATTTT
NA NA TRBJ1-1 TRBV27 CASSLAAGGEAFF TGTGCCAGCAGTTTGGCGGCGGGGGGTGAAGCTTTCTTT
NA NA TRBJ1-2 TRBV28 CASGVQANYGYTF TGTGCCAGCGGGGTACAGGCTAACTATGGCTACACCTTC
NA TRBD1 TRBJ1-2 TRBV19 CATTGQGVYGYTF TGTGCCACCACAGGACAGGGAGTCTATGGCTACACCTTC
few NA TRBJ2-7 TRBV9 CASSGGVNSYEQYF TGTGCCAGCAGCGGCGGTGTAAACTCCTACGAGCAGTACTTC
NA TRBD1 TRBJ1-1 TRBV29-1 CSVQDRGNTEAFF TGCAGCGTTCAGGACAGGGGGAACACTGAAGCTTTCTTT
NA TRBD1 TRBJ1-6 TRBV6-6 CASSLDRGKSPLHF TGTGCCAGCAGTCTAGACAGGGGGAAGTCACCCCTCCACTTT
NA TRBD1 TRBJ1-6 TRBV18 CASSPDRANSPLHF TGTGCCAGCTCACCGGACAGGGCTAATTCACCCCTCCACTTT
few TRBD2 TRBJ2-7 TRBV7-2 CASRIASGFSYEQYF TGTGCCAGCAGGATAGCTAGCGGGTTCTCCTACGAGCAGTACTTC
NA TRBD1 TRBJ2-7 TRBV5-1 CASSRGQGSRDEQYF TGCGCCAGCAGCCGGGGACAGGGGTCGCGGGACGAGCAGTACTTC
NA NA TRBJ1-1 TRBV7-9 CASSLLQNTEAFF TGTGCCAGCAGCTTATTACAGAACACTGAAGCTTTCTTT
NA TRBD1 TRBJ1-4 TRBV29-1 CSVEYRGVEKLFF TGCAGCGTTGAATACAGGGGGGTGGAAAAACTGTTTTTT
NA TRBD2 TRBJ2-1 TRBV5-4 CASSFEAGGLYNEQFF TGTGCCAGCAGCTTCGAGGCGGGGGGCCTATACAATGAGCAGTTCTTC
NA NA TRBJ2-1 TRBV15 CATSRSSVDVGHNEQFF TGTGCCACCAGCAGATCGTCAGTGGACGTAGGACATAATGAGCAGTTCTTC
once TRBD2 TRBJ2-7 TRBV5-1 CASSLSGAATYEQYF TGCGCCAGCAGCTTGAGCGGGGCAGCCACCTACGAGCAGTACTTC
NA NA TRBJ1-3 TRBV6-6 CASSAGGGNTIYF TGTGCCAGCAGTGCCGGGGGGGGAAACACCATATATTTT
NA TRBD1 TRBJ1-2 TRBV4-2 CASSGPGQEDANYGYTF TGTGCCAGCAGCGGACCGGGACAGGAGGATGCTAACTATGGCTACACCTTC
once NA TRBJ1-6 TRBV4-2 CASSQDPPLRGNSPLHF TGTGCCAGCAGCCAAGACCCCCCACTACGGGGGAATTCACCCCTCCACTTT
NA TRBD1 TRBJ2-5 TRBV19 CASKSGTGYQETQYF TGTGCCAGTAAAAGTGGGACAGGGTACCAAGAGACCCAGTACTTC
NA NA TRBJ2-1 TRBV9 CASSVDPDGFNEQFF TGTGCCAGCAGCGTAGATCCAGACGGGTTCAATGAGCAGTTCTTC
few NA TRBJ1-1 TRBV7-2 CASSLQGLNTEAFF TGTGCCAGCAGCTTACAGGGGCTGAACACTGAAGCTTTCTTT
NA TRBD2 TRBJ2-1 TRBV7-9 CASSLPPRLAGVDNEQFF TGTGCCAGCAGCTTACCTCCGCGACTAGCGGGGGTAGACAATGAGCAGTTCTTC
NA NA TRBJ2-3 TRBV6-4 CASSAGSTDTQYF TGTGCCAGCAGTGCGGGGAGCACAGATACGCAGTATTTT
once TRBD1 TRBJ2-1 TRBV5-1 CASSLAPSGTGYNEQFF TGCGCCAGCAGCTTGGCGCCCTCCGGGACAGGGTACAATGAGCAGTTCTTC
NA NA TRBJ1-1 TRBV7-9 CASSRTSRGTEAFF TGTGCCAGCAGCCGAACTTCTAGGGGCACTGAAGCTTTCTTT
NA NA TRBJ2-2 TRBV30 CAWSVDYPGGELFF TGTGCCTGGAGTGTAGACTACCCGGGCGGGGAGCTGTTTTTT
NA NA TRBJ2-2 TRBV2 CASRATGELFF TGTGCCAGCAGAGCTACCGGGGAGCTGTTTTTT
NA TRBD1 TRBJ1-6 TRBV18 CASSRQGGEGSPLHF TGTGCCAGCTCACGACAGGGAGGAGAGGGTTCACCCCTCCACTTT
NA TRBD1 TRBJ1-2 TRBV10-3 CAISESGTDSYTF TGTGCCATCAGTGAGTCTGGGACAGACTCCTACACCTTC
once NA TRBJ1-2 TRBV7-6 CASSLRAGYYGYTF TGTGCCAGCAGCTTAAGAGCCGGGTACTATGGCTACACCTTC
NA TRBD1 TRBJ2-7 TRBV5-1 CASSVGQGAYEQYF TGCGCCAGCAGCGTGGGACAGGGGGCTTACGAGCAGTACTTC
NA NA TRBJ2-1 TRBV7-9 CASSPREQGRAYNEQFF TGTGCCAGCAGCCCGAGGGAACAGGGTCGGGCCTACAATGAGCAGTTCTTC
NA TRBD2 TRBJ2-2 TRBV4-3 CASSERGLPTGELFF TGCGCCAGCAGCGAGCGGGGTCTCCCAACCGGGGAGCTGTTTTTT
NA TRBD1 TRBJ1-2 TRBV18 CATTVTGTNYGYTF TGTGCCACCACAGTGACAGGGACTAACTATGGCTACACCTTC
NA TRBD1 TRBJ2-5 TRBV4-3 CASSQDYGTGLAQYF TGCGCCAGCAGCCAAGACTATGGGACAGGGCTTGCCCAGTACTTC
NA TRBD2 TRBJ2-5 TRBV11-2 CASSLEWGLAGGRETQYF TGTGCCAGCAGCTTAGAGTGGGGACTAGCGGGGGGTAGGGAGACCCAGTACTTC
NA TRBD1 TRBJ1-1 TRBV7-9 CASSPRQGKNTEAFF TGTGCCAGCAGCCCTCGACAGGGCAAGAACACTGAAGCTTTCTTT
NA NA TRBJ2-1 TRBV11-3 CASSREPGEGYNEQFF TGTGCCAGCAGCAGAGAACCGGGAGAGGGGTACAATGAGCAGTTCTTC
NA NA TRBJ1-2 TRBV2 CASAGVGGRYGYTF TGTGCCAGCGCGGGGGTGGGGGGCCGCTATGGCTACACCTTC
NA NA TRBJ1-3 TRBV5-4 CASSGDPGQRDTIYF TGTGCCAGCAGCGGGGACCCGGGACAAAGGGACACCATATATTTT
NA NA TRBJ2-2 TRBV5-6 CASSLADTGELFF TGTGCCAGCAGCTTGGCTGACACCGGGGAGCTGTTTTTT
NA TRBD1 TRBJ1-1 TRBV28 CASGRGHEMNTEAFF TGTGCCAGCGGAAGGGGGCACGAGATGAACACTGAAGCTTTCTTT
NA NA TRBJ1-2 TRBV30 CACRPQGWGYTF TGTGCCTGTCGGCCCCAGGGCTGGGGCTACACCTTC
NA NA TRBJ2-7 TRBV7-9 CSSSSGRDEQYF TGTTCCAGCAGCTCTGGTCGAGACGAGCAGTACTTC
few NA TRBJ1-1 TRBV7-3 CASSLAGGGRTEAFF TGTGCCAGCAGCTTAGCGGGGGGAGGTCGAACTGAAGCTTTCTTT
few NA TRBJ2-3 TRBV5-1 CASSFRSSSTDTQYF TGCGCCAGCAGCTTTCGAAGCTCTAGCACAGATACGCAGTATTTT
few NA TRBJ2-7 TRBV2 CASSRDTYEQYF TGTGCCAGCAGTAGAGACACCTACGAGCAGTACTTC
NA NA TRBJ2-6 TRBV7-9 CASTGAGANVLTF TGTGCCAGCACTGGGGCCGGGGCCAACGTCCTGACTTTC
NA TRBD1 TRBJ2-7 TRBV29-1 CSVGDRGNEQYF TGCAGCGTTGGGGACAGGGGAAACGAGCAGTACTTC
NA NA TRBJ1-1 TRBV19 CASSHYTEAFF TGTGCCAGTAGTCATTACACTGAAGCTTTCTTT
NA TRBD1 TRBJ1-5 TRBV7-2 CASSRTGWIEGQPQHF TGTGCCAGCAGCCGGACAGGGTGGATTGAAGGTCAGCCCCAGCATTTT
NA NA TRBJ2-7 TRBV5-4 CASSKGAGQYEQYF TGTGCCAGCAGCAAAGGTGCGGGACAGTACGAGCAGTACTTC
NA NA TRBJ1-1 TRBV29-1 CSVEVRGEAFF TGCAGCGTTGAGGTCCGAGGTGAAGCTTTCTTT
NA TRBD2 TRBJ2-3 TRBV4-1 CASSQEGAGLMGGNTQYF TGCGCCAGCAGCCAAGAGGGAGCGGGGTTAATGGGAGGCAATACGCAGTATTTT
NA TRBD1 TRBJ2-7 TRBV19 CASSPRQGETYEQYF TGTGCCAGTAGTCCGCGACAGGGGGAAACCTACGAGCAGTACTTC